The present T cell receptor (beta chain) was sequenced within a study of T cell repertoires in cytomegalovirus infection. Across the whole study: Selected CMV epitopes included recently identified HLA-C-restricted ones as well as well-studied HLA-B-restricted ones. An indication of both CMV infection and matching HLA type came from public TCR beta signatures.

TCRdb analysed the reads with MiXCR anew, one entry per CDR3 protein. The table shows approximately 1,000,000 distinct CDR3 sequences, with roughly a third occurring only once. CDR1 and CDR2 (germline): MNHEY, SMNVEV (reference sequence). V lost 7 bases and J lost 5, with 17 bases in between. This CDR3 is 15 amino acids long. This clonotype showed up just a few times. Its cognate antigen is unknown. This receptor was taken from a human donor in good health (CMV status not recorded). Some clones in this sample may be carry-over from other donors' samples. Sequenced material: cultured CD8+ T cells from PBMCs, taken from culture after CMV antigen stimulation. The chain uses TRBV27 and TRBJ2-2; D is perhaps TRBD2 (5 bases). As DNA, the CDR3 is TGTGCCAGCACCCCCAACGGGATTCCTACCGGGGAGCTGTTTTTT. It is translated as CASTPNGIPTGELFF.